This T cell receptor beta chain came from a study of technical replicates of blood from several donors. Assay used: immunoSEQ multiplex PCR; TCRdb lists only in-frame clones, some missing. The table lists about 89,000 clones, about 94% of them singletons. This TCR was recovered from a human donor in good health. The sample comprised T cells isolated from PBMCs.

In nucleotides, the CDR3 is TGTGCCAGCAGTGTCGGGACTAGCGGGTATTACAATGAGCAGTTCTTC. It specifies CASSVGTSGYYNEQFF. The chain is built from TRBV6-1 and TRBJ2-1; 12 bases agree with TRBD2. The CDR3 is 16 amino acids. V was clipped by 4 bases and J by 4 bases; unmatched bases: 5. The germline CDR1 and CDR2 sequences are MNHNS and SASEGT.